This is a list of T cell receptor beta chains from one sample in a study of blood T cell repertoires in COVID-19. Clones were sequenced by immunoSEQ multiplex PCR, and TCRdb holds only the in-frame ones, with some missing. The table records more than 200,000 clones, about 87% of them present only once. What was sequenced was PBMCs or T cells enriched from blood (not recorded which). The origin of the receptors is a woman aged 45-59 years who had recovered from COVID-19. Each CDR3 is given with its conserved first and last residue.

j_call v_call cdr3_aa
TRBJ1-1 TRBV15 CATSRVYRGPLNTEAFF
TRBJ2-1 TRBV3-1/TRBV3-2 CASSQAGLPSGRPPYNEQFF
TRBJ1-3 TRBV9 CASSPRLRQGLGNTIYF
TRBJ1-2 TRBV24-1 CATSDPGQGNYGYTF
TRBJ1-6 TRBV28 CASSLRTGGFSPLHF
TRBJ1-5 TRBV19 CASSSEGRWSNQPQHF
TRBJ1-2 TRBV28 CASMGHDRVVVSDGYTF
TRBJ1-2 TRBV6-6 CASSYGLDIYGYTF
TRBJ2-7 TRBV5-1 CASSLAGGASEQYF
TRBJ1-5 TRBV7-2 CASSLAVNQPQHF
TRBJ2-1 TRBV18 CASSPPLAGAPWQFF
TRBJ1-2 TRBV10-3 CAISEQTGERDYGYTF
TRBJ2-3 TRBV2 CASSEGQVTDTQYF
TRBJ1-6 TRBV18 CASSSTAVDNSPLHF
TRBJ1-2 TRBV20-1 CSASEVLYGYTF
TRBJ2-7 TRBV18 CASSPDVGAGVRYEQYF
TRBJ2-3 TRBV29-1 CSATGTDDTQYF
TRBJ2-1 TRBV7-2 CASSIRGGARSYNEQFF
TRBJ2-7 TRBV28 CASAAGTYEQYF
TRBJ2-1 TRBV3-1/TRBV3-2 CASSHWTGALSSYNEQFF
TRBJ1-3 TRBV30 CAWSVAGFGNTIYF
TRBJ2-5 TRBV7-2 CASSSNTHLAGEEETQYF
TRBJ1-1 TRBV18 CASSQDHGQMNTEAFF
TRBJ1-5 TRBV19 CASSLIRDNQPQHF
TRBJ2-1 TRBV4-1 CASSHRLVADHSYNEQFF
TRBJ1-2 TRBV6-2/TRBV6-3 CASSYFAAAGYTF
TRBJ2-3 TRBV7-8 CASSSSGRADTQYF
TRBJ2-2 TRBV18 CASSRAGRADTGELFF